This TCR beta chain was sequenced in a study of shared clonotypes between healthy human individuals (dated by TCRdb to between 2020 and 2021). With respect to the entire study: Three men and two women, aged 18 to 49 years, made up the cohort. For each donor, CD4 naive and CD4 memory were each run on three plates, CD8 naive on two plates, and CD8 memory on one plate. To estimate repertoire size and how much clonotype sharing occurs between individuals, the study deeply sequenced the blood TCR repertoires of 4 to 6 healthy adults. Different laboratories and diverse techniques were used to prepare libraries and sequence TCR repertoires, to increase sequencing depth and limit assay-specific biases. Between about 0.9 and 8.9 billion PBMCs per donor were obtained by leukapheresis. General findings and caveats noted by the study authors: Incomplete sequencing was indicated by rarefaction of sorted-subset datasets, despite the large sequencing depth. Compared with non-shared clonotypes, the clonotypes found in all four sorted-subset donors had higher generation probabilities. When several donors were compared, the shared fraction of clonotypes was around 5% for naive CD4, over 3% for naive CD8, about 2.5% for memory CD4, and 0.3% to 0.5% for memory CD8. Because the study included a small number of donors, the genetic and exposure-history diversity represented was limited. Only blood was sampled, and tissue TCR repertoires likely differ from those in blood. Pairwise subsampling led to the expectation that sequencing depth would affect the degree of clonotype sharing among donors. Naive subsets generally had larger estimated clonotype richness than memory subsets did.

The cysteine opens and the phenylalanine closes a CDR3 of 13 amino acids. Only the CDR3 portion is preserved as DNA: 39 bases, with reading frame beginning at the first base. From a lookup of the germline V gene (reference sequence), CDR1 and CDR2 are PRHDT and FYEKMQ. V lost 5 bases and J lost 9 bases; the stretch between them is 14 bases long. As for this clone: The target of this receptor is not known. No base qualities exist here, and no much larger clone lies one base off it.

CD8 naive samples consisted of CD45RO-negative cells that were positively selected for CCR7, yielding a CD45RA+CCR7+ population without TemRA cells. The donors were healthy, HIV-negative adults with no recently reported acute infections or vaccinations. Every donor was a Caucasian adult residing in Nashville, Tennessee, USA. After blood collection by leukapheresis, PBMCs were isolated using Ficoll-Histopaque density gradient centrifugation and then cryopreserved in the vapor phase of liquid nitrogen. Analytical flow cytometry was used to check the purity and quantity of each magnetically sorted T cell population. Genomic DNA was isolated from every sorted fraction and measured by UV absorbance on a Nanodrop 2000c. Using the deep immunoSEQ assay, TCR CDR3 regions were amplified from genomic DNA by multiplex PCR. Extracted genomic DNA from each cell subset was spread evenly across all wells of several immunoSEQ 96-well plates, with each plate serving as a replicate. For sorted subsets, roughly 190 ng of genomic DNA, equivalent to 25,000 to 35,000 T cell genomes, went into each replicate PCR. Purified libraries were quantified with a Qubit 3.0 fluorometer, sized on a Bioanalyzer 2100, and re-quantified with the KAPA Library Quantification kit. A separate single-read 150-cycle Illumina NextSeq 550 flow cell was used to sequence each immunoSEQ 96-well plate. The authors' analysis ran thus. Because only junctional sequences without quality scores were contained in the immunoSEQ output, filtering matching that applied to full-length reads could not be performed. To assign V/J genes and CDR3, sequences were annotated using PyIR, a Python wrapper for IgBLAST v1.9, with IMGT germline references. Reads were filtered out if the reads had weak V/J assignments (E-value above 1e-6), no CDR3, stop codons, out-of-frame junctions, or ambiguous translated residues. V3J clonotypes were defined by identical inferred V gene, J gene, and CDR3 amino acid sequence. Percentage overlap between repertoires was computed as shared unique clonotypes divided by the size of the smaller repertoire. Three approaches were used to assess repertoire richness: RTK rarefaction, the Chao1 estimator, and Recon v2.1 estimates of unobserved clonotypes. For all TCRbeta clonotypes obtained by the gDNA method from a few donors, generation probabilities were computed with OLGA. As stored in TCRdb, this immuneACCESS dataset retains in-frame rearrangements with V and J assigned. A fraction of the clones does not appear; measured against another copy, unresolved V genes explain less than half of the discrepancy, and the remainder lacks a known reason. V, J and clone size are those of that table, while D and trimming were read from the DNA. Counted in this sample were millions of clones; under 95% of them appeared once. Jointly, the top ten make up under 2% of the sample.

The sequence links TRBV13 to TRBJ2-1; 7 matching bases give a weak D call of TRBD1. Sequenced sample: naive CD8+ T cells from PBMCs. The cell subset or site label here, explained by the study, means: CD45RA+CCR7+. The receptor was derived from a young man in good health. Some clones in this sample may be carry-over from other donors' samples. Here is the DNA: TGTGCCAGCAGCAGTGGCAGGGGGGTTGAGCAGTTCTTC. The translation is CASSSGRGVEQFF.